The 8 T cell receptor beta chains below come from one sample, sequenced in a study of blood T cell repertoires in COVID-19 (dated by TCRdb to 2018 to 2021). The method was the immunoSEQ multiplex PCR assay. TCRdb carries this immuneACCESS record with in-frame sequences only. Its versions omit some clonotypes, under half of them owing to an unresolved V gene in the studies checked, with the rest unexplained. The sample table holds 75,000 to 100,000 clones, of which roughly 82% were seen once. The ten largest clones capture 6% to 7.5% of the sample. Sequencing input: peripheral blood. Source of these receptors: a man aged 50 or older with active or convalescent COVID-19.

A word on this clone: The identical CDR3 is also encoded by other nucleotide sequences in the sample. The V gene is TRBV18, the J gene TRBJ2-1; 7 positions match TRBD1. The CDR3 is made up of 16 amino acids. Germline CDR1 KGHSH, CDR2 LQKENI. Trimming took 3 bases from V and 1 from J; bases not matched to a gene: 6. The CDR3 loop is CASSPPGTVSYNEQFF. The CDR3 nucleotides read TGTGCCAGCTCACCCCCCGGGACAGTGTCCTACAATGAGCAGTTCTTC.

The V call is TRBV25-1, the J call TRBJ1-2, with 9 positions matching TRBD1. The CDR3 sequence is 15 residues long. The germline gives CDR1 MGHDK, CDR2 SYGVNS. V dropped 4 bases and J dropped 4; count of bases not matched to a gene: 7. CDR3 amino acids: CASSAGQGIPYGYTF. The CDR3 nucleotides are TGTGCCAGCAGTGCCGGACAGGGGATTCCCTATGGCTACACCTTC.

J is TRBJ2-2 and V is TRBV30, with D possibly TRBD2 on 6 matching bases. V lost 0 bases to trimming and J lost 4 bases, with 12 bases between them. This CDR3 region has 15 residues. Germline assignment: CDR1 GTSNPN and CDR2 SVGIG (reference sequence). CDR3 loop: CAWSVIDGGTGELFF. CDR3 DNA: TGTGCCTGGAGTGTAATTGACGGGGGCACCGGGGAGCTGTTTTTT.

This chain connects TRBV10-3 to TRBJ1-5, with D unclear. Germline loops: CDR1 ENHRY, CDR2 SYGVKD. The length of the CDR3 is 15 residues. Trimming pared 4 bases from V and 4 bases from J, leaving 14 bases between. CDR3 region: CAISGAGSPNQPQHF. The DNA for the CDR3 is TGTGCCATCAGTGGGGCCGGCAGTCCGAATCAGCCCCAGCATTTT.

This clone was counted only a few times. The V call is TRBV3-1 (or the pseudogene TRBV3-2), the J call TRBJ2-2; D possibly corresponds to TRBD1 (5 bases). The CDR3 loop spans 15 amino acids. Germline values: CDR1 LGHDT, CDR2 YNNKEL (reference sequence). V dropped 2 bases and J dropped 6 bases, with 13 bases sitting between them. The CDR3 DNA reads TGTGCCAGCAGCCAACACAGGAGAGACTCCGGGGAGCTGTTTTTT. It codes for CASSQHRRDSGELFF.

The DNA of the CDR3 is TGTGCCAGCAGAATACGACAGGGGCCAAATGAAAAACTGTTTTTT. This encodes CASRIRQGPNEKLFF. The chain joins TRBV28 to TRBJ1-4, with 8 bases fitting TRBD1. Germline-derived CDR1 and CDR2 are MDHEN and SYDVKM. The V and J ends lost 6 bases and 5 bases, in that order; junction bases with no gene match: 8. This CDR3 has 15 amino acids.

The chain employs TRBV6-5 and TRBJ1-4; D is uncertain. Germline V CDR1 and CDR2: MNHEY, SVGAGI. Trimming took 7 bases from V and 4 from J, leaving 4 bases between them. The CDR3 runs to 11 residues. The CDR3 DNA reads as TGTGCCAGCATCCTTAATGAAAAACTGTTTTTT. This gives the protein CASILNEKLFF.

This clone was seen only once. The genes are TRBV28 and TRBJ1-3, with D possibly matching TRBD1 (6 bases). Germline V gives CDR1 MDHEN, CDR2 SYDVKM. The CDR3 consists of 14 residues. V was clipped by 3 bases and J by 2 bases, with 8 bases between them. This CDR3 is CASSFQGTGNTIYF. In DNA, the CDR3 is TGTGCCAGCAGTTTCCAGGGGACTGGAAACACCATATATTTT.